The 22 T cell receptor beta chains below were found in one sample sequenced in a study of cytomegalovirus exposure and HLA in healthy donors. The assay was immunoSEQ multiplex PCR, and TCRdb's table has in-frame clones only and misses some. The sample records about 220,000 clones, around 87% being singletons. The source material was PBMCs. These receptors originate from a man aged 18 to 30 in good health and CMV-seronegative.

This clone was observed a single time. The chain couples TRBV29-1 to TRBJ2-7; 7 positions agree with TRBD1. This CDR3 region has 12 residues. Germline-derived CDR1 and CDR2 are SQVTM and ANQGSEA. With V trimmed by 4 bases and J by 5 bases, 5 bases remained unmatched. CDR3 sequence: CSVGLQGNEQYF. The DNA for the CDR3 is TGCAGCGTTGGGCTACAGGGGAACGAGCAGTACTTC.

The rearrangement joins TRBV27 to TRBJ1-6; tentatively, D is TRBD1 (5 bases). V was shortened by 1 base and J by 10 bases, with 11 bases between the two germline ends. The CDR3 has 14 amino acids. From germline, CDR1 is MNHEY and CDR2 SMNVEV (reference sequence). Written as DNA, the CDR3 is TGTGCCAGCAGTTTATTAGGGGAACGGTCACCCCTCCACTTT. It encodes CASSLLGERSPLHF.

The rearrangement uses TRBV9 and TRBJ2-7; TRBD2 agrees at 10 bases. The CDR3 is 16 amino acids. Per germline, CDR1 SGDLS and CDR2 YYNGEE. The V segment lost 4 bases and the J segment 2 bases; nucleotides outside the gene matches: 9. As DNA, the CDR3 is TGTGCCAGCAGCCCAAGTTTAGCGGGAGGAACCTACGAGCAGTACTTC. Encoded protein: CASSPSLAGGTYEQYF. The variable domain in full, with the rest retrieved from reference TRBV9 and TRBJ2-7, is DSGVTQTPKHLITATGQRVTLRCSPRSGDLSVYWYQQSLDQGLQFLIQYYNGEERAKGNILERFSAQQFPDLHSELNLSSLELGDSALYFCASSPSLAGGTYEQYFGPGTRLTVT.

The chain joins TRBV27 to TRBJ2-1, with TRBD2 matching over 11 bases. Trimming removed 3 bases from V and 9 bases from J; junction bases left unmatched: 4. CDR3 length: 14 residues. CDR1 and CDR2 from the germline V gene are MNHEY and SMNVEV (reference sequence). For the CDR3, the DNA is TGTGCCAGCAGTTTCGGACTAGCGGGCAGTGAGCAGTTCTTC. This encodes CASSFGLAGSEQFF.

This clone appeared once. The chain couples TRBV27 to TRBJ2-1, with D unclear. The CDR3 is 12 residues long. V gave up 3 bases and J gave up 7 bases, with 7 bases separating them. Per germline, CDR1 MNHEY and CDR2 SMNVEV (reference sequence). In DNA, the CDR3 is TGTGCCAGCAGTTTTTGGCAGAATGAGCAGTTCTTC. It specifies CASSFWQNEQFF.

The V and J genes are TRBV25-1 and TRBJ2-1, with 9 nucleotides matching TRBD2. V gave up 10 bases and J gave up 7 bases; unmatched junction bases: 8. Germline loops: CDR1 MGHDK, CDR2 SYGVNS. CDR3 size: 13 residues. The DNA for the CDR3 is TGTGCCACAAGCATAGCGGGGGTGAATGAGCAGTTCTTC. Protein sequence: CATSIAGVNEQFF. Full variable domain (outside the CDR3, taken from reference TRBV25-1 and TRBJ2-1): EADIYQTPRYLVIGTGKKITLECSQTMGHDKMYWYQQDPGMELHLIHYSYGVNSTEKGDLSSESTVSRIRTEHFPLTLESARPSHTSQYLCATSIAGVNEQFFGPGTRLTVL.

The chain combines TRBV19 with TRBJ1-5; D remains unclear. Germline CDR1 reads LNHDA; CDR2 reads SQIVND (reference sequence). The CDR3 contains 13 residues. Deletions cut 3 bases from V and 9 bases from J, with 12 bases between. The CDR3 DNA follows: TGTGCCAGTAGTATCGCCCCCTCGGGGCCCCAGCATTTT. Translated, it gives CASSIAPSGPQHF.

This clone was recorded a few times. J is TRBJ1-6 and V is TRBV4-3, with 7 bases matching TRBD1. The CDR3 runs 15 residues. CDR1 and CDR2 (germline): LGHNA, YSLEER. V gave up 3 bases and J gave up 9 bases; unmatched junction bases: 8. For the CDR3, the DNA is TGCGCCAGCAGCCAGGCAGGGGGTTATGGTTCACCCCTCCACTTT. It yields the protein CASSQAGGYGSPLHF.

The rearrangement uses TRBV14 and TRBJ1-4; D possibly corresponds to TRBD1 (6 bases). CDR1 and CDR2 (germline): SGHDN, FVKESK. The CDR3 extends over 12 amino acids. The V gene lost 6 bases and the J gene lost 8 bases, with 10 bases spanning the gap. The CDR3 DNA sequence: TGTGCCAGCAGGGCCGGGACAGAAAAACTGTTTTTT. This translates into CASRAGTEKLFF.

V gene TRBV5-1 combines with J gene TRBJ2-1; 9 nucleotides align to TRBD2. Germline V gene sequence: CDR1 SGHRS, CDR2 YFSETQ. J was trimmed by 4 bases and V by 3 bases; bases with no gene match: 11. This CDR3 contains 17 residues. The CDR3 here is CASSSMPASGVYNEQFF. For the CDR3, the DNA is TGCGCCAGCAGCTCTATGCCCGCTAGCGGGGTATACAATGAGCAGTTCTTC.

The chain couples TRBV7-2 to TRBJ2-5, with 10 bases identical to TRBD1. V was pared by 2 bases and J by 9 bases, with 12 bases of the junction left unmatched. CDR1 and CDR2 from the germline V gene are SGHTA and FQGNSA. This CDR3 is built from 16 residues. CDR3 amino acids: CASSLTGTGAGPAQYF. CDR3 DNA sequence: TGTGCCAGCAGCTTAACAGGGACAGGGGCGGGGCCGGCCCAGTACTTC.

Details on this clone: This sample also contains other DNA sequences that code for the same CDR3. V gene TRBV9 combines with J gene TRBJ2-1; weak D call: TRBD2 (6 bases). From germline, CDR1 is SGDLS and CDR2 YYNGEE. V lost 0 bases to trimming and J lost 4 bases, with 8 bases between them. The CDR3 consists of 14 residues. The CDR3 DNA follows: TGTGCCAGCAGCGTAGGGGCGGGGTACAATGAGCAGTTCTTC. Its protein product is CASSVGAGYNEQFF.

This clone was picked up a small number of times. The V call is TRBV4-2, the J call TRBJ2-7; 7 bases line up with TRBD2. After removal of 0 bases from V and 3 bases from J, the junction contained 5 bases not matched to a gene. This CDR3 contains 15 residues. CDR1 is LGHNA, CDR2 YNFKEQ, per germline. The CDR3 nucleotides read TGTGCCAGCAGCCAAGAAAGGCGGGGGATCTACGAGCAGTACTTC. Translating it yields CASSQERRGIYEQYF.

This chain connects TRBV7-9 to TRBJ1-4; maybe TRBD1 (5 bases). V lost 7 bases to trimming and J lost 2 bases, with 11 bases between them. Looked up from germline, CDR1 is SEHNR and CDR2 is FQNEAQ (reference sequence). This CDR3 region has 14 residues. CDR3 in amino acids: CASTMGGTNEKLFF. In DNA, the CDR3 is TGTGCCAGCACTATGGGGGGGACTAATGAAAAACTGTTTTTT. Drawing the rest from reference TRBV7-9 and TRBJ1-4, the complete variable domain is DTGVSQNPRHKITKRGQNVTFRCDPISEHNRLYWYRQTLGQGPEFLTYFQNEAQLEKSRLLSDRFSAERPKGSFSTLEIQRTEQGDSAMYLCASTMGGTNEKLFFGSGTQLSVL.

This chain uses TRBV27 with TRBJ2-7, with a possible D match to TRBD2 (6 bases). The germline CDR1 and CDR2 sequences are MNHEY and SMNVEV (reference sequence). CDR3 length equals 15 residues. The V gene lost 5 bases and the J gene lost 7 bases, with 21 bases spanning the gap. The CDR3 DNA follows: TGTGCCAGCAGTCTGAGTTTGACGGGAGTTTATGAGCAGTACTTC. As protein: CASSLSLTGVYEQYF.

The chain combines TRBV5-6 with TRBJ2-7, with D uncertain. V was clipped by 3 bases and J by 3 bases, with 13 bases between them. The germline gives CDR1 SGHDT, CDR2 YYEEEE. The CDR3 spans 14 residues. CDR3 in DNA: TGTGCCAGCAGCTCCCTGGGCGAAAACTACGAGCAGTACTTC. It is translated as CASSSLGENYEQYF.

This CDR3 is CASSLSPEFYGYTF. As DNA, the CDR3 is TGTGCCAGCAGTTTAAGCCCGGAGTTCTATGGCTACACCTTC. The chain is built from TRBV27 and TRBJ1-2; no firm D call. V was trimmed by 2 bases and J by 4 bases, leaving 11 bases between them. CDR1 MNHEY and CDR2 SMNVEV come from the germline V gene (reference sequence). This CDR3 spans 14 amino acids.

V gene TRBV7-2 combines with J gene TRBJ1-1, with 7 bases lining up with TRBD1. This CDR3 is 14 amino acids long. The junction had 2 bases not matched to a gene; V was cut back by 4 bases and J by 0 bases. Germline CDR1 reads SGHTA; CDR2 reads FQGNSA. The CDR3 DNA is TGTGCCAGCAGCTCGGACAGGATGAACACTGAAGCTTTCTTT. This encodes CASSSDRMNTEAFF.

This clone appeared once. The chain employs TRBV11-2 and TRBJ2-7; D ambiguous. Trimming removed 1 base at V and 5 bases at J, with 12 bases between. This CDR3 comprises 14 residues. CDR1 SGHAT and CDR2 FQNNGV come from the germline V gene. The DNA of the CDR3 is TGTGCCAGCAGCTTAGCGGTGAGGCCCCACGAGCAGTACTTC. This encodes CASSLAVRPHEQYF.

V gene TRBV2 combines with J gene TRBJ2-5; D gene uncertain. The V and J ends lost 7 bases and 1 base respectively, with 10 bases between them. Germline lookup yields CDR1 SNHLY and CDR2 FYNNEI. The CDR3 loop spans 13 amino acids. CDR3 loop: CASTWASQETQYF. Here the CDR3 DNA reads TGTGCCAGCACGTGGGCTTCCCAAGAGACCCAGTACTTC.

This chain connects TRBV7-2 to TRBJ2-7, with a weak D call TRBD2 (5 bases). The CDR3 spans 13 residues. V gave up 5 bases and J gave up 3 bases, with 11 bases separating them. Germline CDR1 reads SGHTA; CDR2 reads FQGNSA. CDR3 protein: CASSPYRDYEQYF. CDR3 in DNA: TGTGCCAGCAGCCCTTACCGGGACTACGAGCAGTACTTC. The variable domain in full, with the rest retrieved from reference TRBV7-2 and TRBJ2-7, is GAGVSQSPSNKVTEKGKDVELRCDPISGHTALYWYRQSLGQGLEFLIYFQGNSAPDKSGLPSDRFSAERTGGSVSTLTIQRTQQEDSAVYLCASSPYRDYEQYFGPGTRLTVT.

CDR3 DNA: TGTGCCAGCAGCTTCGGACTAGCAGGCACCGGGGAGCTGTTTTTT. Its protein is CASSFGLAGTGELFF. The chain links TRBV7-2 to TRBJ2-2; TRBD2 agrees at 8 bases. Germline V gives CDR1 SGHTA, CDR2 FQGNSA. The CDR3 length is 15 residues. After removal of 3 bases from V and 4 bases from J, the junction contained 4 bases not matched to a gene.